One and the same sample provided the 28 T cell receptor beta chains below, sequenced in a study of blood T cell repertoires in COVID-19. This table comes from immunoSEQ multiplex PCR, and its TCRdb copy is limited to in-frame clones, with some not included. The table shows approximately 44,000 clones, with just over 90% occurring only once. The specimen sequenced was peripheral blood. These receptor sequences come from a man aged 45-60 years with COVID-19, enrolled during active disease.

The sample holds one count of this clone. The V gene is TRBV19, the J gene TRBJ2-3, with D perhaps matching TRBD1 (5 bases). V was trimmed by 3 bases and J by 8 bases, leaving 9 bases between them. The germline V gene has CDR1 LNHDA and CDR2 SQIVND (reference sequence). This CDR3 comprises 12 residues. For the CDR3, the DNA is TGTGCCAGTAGTATCCCAGGGATTACGCAGTATTTT. Translated, it gives CASSIPGITQYF.

This chain uses TRBV5-1 with TRBJ2-3; 15 bases line up with TRBD2. V shed 3 bases and J 0 bases; nucleotides not matched to a gene: 11. The V gene's germline CDR1 is SGHRS and CDR2 YFSETQ. The CDR3 length is 20 residues. CDR3 coding DNA: TGCGCCAGCAGCTCCGGGACTAGCGGGAGGTATTCTACTAGCACAGATACGCAGTATTTT. Its translation: CASSSGTSGRYSTSTDTQYF.

V is TRBV4-1 and J is TRBJ2-7; a weak D match, TRBD1 (5 bases). From germline, CDR1 is MGHRA and CDR2 YSYEKL. The CDR3 spans 13 residues. Trimming left V 6 bases short and J 7 bases short, with 16 bases between. The CDR3 coding sequence is TGCGCCAGCAGTCACCCAGGGTTTCAGGAGCAGTACTTC. This encodes CASSHPGFQEQYF.

J is TRBJ1-2 and V is TRBV6-5; unclear D gene. The CDR3 runs to 11 residues. With 6 bases removed from V and 8 bases from J, the gap between germline ends came to 10 bases. Germline loops: CDR1 MNHEY, CDR2 SVGAGI. The CDR3 protein is CASRGRGGYTF. CDR3 nucleotides: TGTGCCAGCAGGGGCCGGGGAGGCTACACCTTC.

The CDR3 bases are TGTGCCAGCTCACCAGAGGGACAGGGAAGTAATGGCTACACCTTC. This codes for CASSPEGQGSNGYTF. This chain connects TRBV18 to TRBJ1-2; TRBD1 aligns across 9 bases. This CDR3 comprises 15 residues. Germline CDR1 is KGHSH and CDR2 is LQKENI. J gave up 6 bases and V 2 bases, and 7 bases lay outside the gene matches.

The chain links TRBV5-1 to TRBJ2-5, with 12 bases aligning to TRBD1. The CDR3 has 15 residues. J was trimmed by 5 bases and V by 4 bases; bases with no gene match: 6. Germline lookup yields CDR1 SGHRS and CDR2 YFSETQ. This CDR3 is CASSPGTGGRETQYF. CDR3 nucleotides: TGCGCCAGCAGCCCCGGGACAGGGGGCCGGGAGACCCAGTACTTC.

V is TRBV4-1 and J is TRBJ2-1, with 12 bases matching TRBD2. The ends lost 5 bases at V and 6 bases at J; junction bases unmatched: 5. The CDR3 totals 15 residues. Germline CDR1 is MGHRA and CDR2 is YSYEKL. The CDR3 nucleotides read TGCGCCAGCAGCGCGACTAGCGGGAGTAGCAATGAGCAGTTCTTC. Protein: CASSATSGSSNEQFF.

CDR3 region: CASSQLFRGRGTEAFF. CDR3 bases: TGTGCCAGCAGCCAACTCTTCAGGGGGCGAGGGACTGAAGCTTTCTTT. The rearrangement uses TRBV4-2 and TRBJ1-1; 8 bases are a match to TRBD1. Trimming took 2 bases from V and 5 from J; bases not matched to a gene: 10. The CDR3 consists of 16 residues. CDR1 LGHNA and CDR2 YNFKEQ come from the germline V gene.

The V call is TRBV4-3, the J call TRBJ1-5; tentative D call: TRBD1 (6 bases). The CDR3 length is 16 residues. V was clipped by 1 base and J by 7 bases, with 17 bases between them. CDR1 and CDR2 from the germline V gene are LGHNA and YSLEER. Here the CDR3 reads CASSQAAGDLKQPQHF. For the CDR3, the DNA is TGCGCCAGCAGCCAAGCGGCAGGGGATCTCAAGCAGCCCCAGCATTTT.

The V call is TRBV29-1, the J call TRBJ1-1; the D gene is possibly TRBD1 (6 bases). Trimming stripped 4 bases from V and 6 bases from J, with 18 bases between. Per germline, CDR1 SQVTM and CDR2 ANQGSEA. CDR3 length: 14 residues. The CDR3 sequence: CSVAGGASIAEAFF. The DNA for the CDR3 is TGCAGCGTTGCCGGGGGGGCCTCAATCGCTGAAGCTTTCTTT.

The count of this clone is one. The chain's CDR3 is CASSEPIAGRWETQYF. The CDR3, as DNA: TGTGCCAGCAGTGAACCTATAGCGGGACGGTGGGAGACCCAGTACTTC. V gene TRBV25-1 combines with J gene TRBJ2-5; 8 bases are a match to TRBD2. This CDR3 contains 16 residues. The germline V gene encodes CDR1 MGHDK and CDR2 SYGVNS. Trimming removed 2 bases from V and 5 bases from J; junction bases left unmatched: 10.

The chain employs TRBV5-1 and TRBJ1-5; D not certain. The germline V gene has CDR1 SGHRS and CDR2 YFSETQ. The CDR3 loop spans 15 amino acids. V was trimmed by 1 base and J by 1 base, leaving 9 bases between them. The CDR3 coding sequence is TGCGCCAGCAGCTTGTCCCCCGGGAGCAATCAGCCCCAGCATTTT. It specifies CASSLSPGSNQPQHF.

The V and J genes are TRBV6-5 and TRBJ2-7, with a possible D match to TRBD2 (5 bases). CDR1 is MNHEY and CDR2 is SVGAGI in the germline V gene. V was pared by 2 bases and J by 0 bases, with 14 bases between. The CDR3 has 16 residues. CDR3 bases: TGTGCCAGCAGTTACGGGAGTTGGTCGAGCTCCTACGAGCAGTACTTC. This translates into CASSYGSWSSSYEQYF.

V and J are TRBV6-5 and TRBJ2-1; 10 nucleotides match TRBD2. This CDR3 comprises 15 residues. Per germline, CDR1 MNHEY and CDR2 SVGAGI. V gave up 6 bases and J gave up 10 bases; unmatched junction bases: 12. The CDR3 region is CASSHLTSGLGEQFF. The CDR3 DNA reads TGTGCCAGCAGCCACCTGACTAGCGGGCTGGGAGAGCAGTTCTTC.

This rearrangement joins TRBV19 to TRBJ1-6, with 9 bases aligning to TRBD1. The V gene end was trimmed by 5 bases and the J gene end by 6 bases; junction bases not matched to a gene: 11. Germline V lookup: CDR1 LNHDA, CDR2 SQIVND (reference sequence). The length of the CDR3 is 17 residues. CDR3: CASSASQGAAGNSPLHF. For the CDR3, the DNA is TGTGCCAGTAGTGCCTCACAGGGGGCAGCGGGTAATTCACCCCTCCACTTT.

The chain has TRBV19 and TRBJ1-1; 8 bases match TRBD1. The CDR3 covers 15 residues. V lost 7 bases to trimming and J lost 4 bases; unmatched junction nucleotides: 11. Germline values: CDR1 LNHDA, CDR2 SQIVND (reference sequence). CDR3 region: CASTPGGVRITEAFF. The CDR3 nucleotides are TGTGCCAGTACCCCAGGGGGCGTTAGGATCACTGAAGCTTTCTTT.

V is TRBV19 and J is TRBJ1-4; 7 bases fit TRBD1. The germline CDR1 and CDR2 sequences are LNHDA and SQIVND (reference sequence). The CDR3 is 15 amino acids. V lost 4 bases and J lost 5; bases outside the gene matches: 7. The DNA of the CDR3 is TGTGCCAGTAGTACCTGGACAGGAGTAAATGAAAAACTGTTTTTT. It codes for CASSTWTGVNEKLFF.

There are a few counts of this clone. J is TRBJ1-2 and V is TRBV30, with TRBD1 as a possible D gene (5 bases). This CDR3 comprises 14 residues. V lost 4 bases, J lost 8 bases, and 20 bases lay in between. CDR1 is GTSNPN, CDR2 SVGIG, per germline (reference sequence). CDR3 bases: TGTGCCTGGAACCGGGACCGGGGGAGCTTGGGCTACACCTTC. Translating gives CAWNRDRGSLGYTF. Looking up the rest from reference TRBV30 and TRBJ1-2 gives the full variable domain: SQTIHQWPATLVQPVGSPLSLECTVEGTSNPNLYWYRQAAGRGLQLLFYSVGIGQISSEVPQNLSASRPQDRQFILSSKKLLLSDSGFYLCAWNRDRGSLGYTFGSGTRLTVV.

This clone appeared a single time. This rearrangement joins TRBV6-5 to TRBJ2-1; the D gene is possibly TRBD1 (6 bases). This CDR3 contains 15 residues. Germline loops: CDR1 MNHEY, CDR2 SVGAGI. V was pared by 5 bases and J by 5 bases, with 16 bases between. CDR3 DNA sequence: TGTGCCAGCAGTCCAGGGGAGATCAGGGACAATGAGCAGTTCTTC. As protein: CASSPGEIRDNEQFF.

This chain links TRBV19 with TRBJ1-5; D possibly corresponds to TRBD1 (6 bases). The ends were cut back, 6 bases at V and 0 bases at J, with 12 bases in the middle. This CDR3 region has 15 residues. Germline V gene sequence: CDR1 LNHDA, CDR2 SQIVND (reference sequence). The chain's CDR3 is CASSSGQLSNQPQHF. The DNA for the CDR3 is TGTGCCAGTAGCTCCGGACAGCTTAGCAATCAGCCCCAGCATTTT.

The chain links TRBV5-1 to TRBJ2-1; perhaps TRBD2 as D (6 bases). The CDR3 covers 16 residues. V was trimmed by 0 bases and J by 3 bases, leaving 13 bases between them. Looked up from germline, CDR1 is SGHRS and CDR2 is YFSETQ. This chain's CDR3 is CASSLDPGDFYNEQFF. For the CDR3, the DNA is TGCGCCAGCAGCTTGGATCCGGGAGACTTCTACAATGAGCAGTTCTTC.

V usage is TRBV9 and J usage is TRBJ2-3; D call uncertain. Germline V gene lookup returns CDR1 SGDLS and CDR2 YYNGEE. CDR3 length equals 14 residues. V dropped 3 bases and J dropped 6 bases, with 14 bases sitting between them. The CDR3 here is CASSDGPHWDTQYF. DNA for the CDR3: TGTGCCAGCAGCGATGGGCCCCATTGGGATACGCAGTATTTT.

With respect to this clone: The same CDR3 arises from other DNA sequences in this sample as well. V usage is TRBV4-2 and J usage is TRBJ2-1, with 14 bases aligning to TRBD2. The CDR3 length is 16 residues. Germline V CDR1 and CDR2: LGHNA, YNFKEQ. J was trimmed by 6 bases and V by 3 bases; bases with no gene match: 4. The CDR3, as DNA: TGTGCCAGCAGCCAGCGACTAGCGGGAGGGGGCAATGAGCAGTTCTTC. It codes for CASSQRLAGGGNEQFF.

This chain connects TRBV19 to TRBJ1-2, with 7 positions matching TRBD1. Germline loops: CDR1 LNHDA, CDR2 SQIVND (reference sequence). V lost 0 bases and J lost 6; bases outside the gene matches: 1. CDR3 length: 13 amino acids. The CDR3, as DNA: TGTGCCAGTAGTATAGAGGGGACAGATGGCTACACCTTC. This encodes CASSIEGTDGYTF.

The chain recombines TRBV6-2 or TRBV6-3 with TRBJ2-6; TRBD2 agrees at 11 bases. Trimming cost V 5 bases and J 4 bases; bases outside gene matches: 7. From germline, CDR1 is MNHEY and CDR2 SVGEGT. CDR3 size: 17 residues. The CDR3 protein is CASSPLAGVAGANVLTF. The CDR3 DNA reads as TGTGCCAGCAGTCCACTAGCGGGAGTAGCCGGGGCCAACGTCCTGACTTTC.

The rearrangement uses TRBV12-3 or TRBV12-4 and TRBJ2-1; D call uncertain. This CDR3 has 11 residues. Trimming stripped 4 bases from V and 4 bases from J, with 2 bases between. DNA for the CDR3: TGTGCCAGCAGTTCGTACAATGAGCAGTTCTTC. This gives the protein CASSSYNEQFF.

The J gene is TRBJ1-2, the V gene TRBV5-1; D ambiguous. V lost 0 bases and J 6 bases, leaving 12 bases between the germline ends. The CDR3 length is 14 residues. Germline assignment: CDR1 SGHRS and CDR2 YFSETQ. The CDR3 coding sequence is TGCGCCAGCAGCTTGGGCAACGACTGGAATGGCTACACCTTC. As protein: CASSLGNDWNGYTF.

The rearrangement joins TRBV2 to TRBJ2-2, with a tentative D call TRBD2 (6 bases). Germline V gives CDR1 SNHLY, CDR2 FYNNEI. This CDR3 comprises 16 residues. V lost 2 bases and J lost 2, with 12 bases in between. CDR3 residues: CASSEPGETNTGELFF. In nucleotides, the CDR3 is TGTGCCAGCAGTGAACCGGGAGAGACCAACACCGGGGAGCTGTTTTTT.